This T cell receptor (beta chain) stems from a study of T-cell reconstitution after alpha-beta-depleted transplantation in children. The CDR3 totals 14 residues. Germline assignment: CDR1 SGHDT and CDR2 YYEEEE. V was cut by 4 bases and J by 3 bases, with 11 bases left in between. Preparation of the TCRbeta library was carried out with unique molecular identifiers. TCRdb called the PCR reads again in MiXCR, with one record for every CDR3 protein. The table includes some 400,000 distinct CDR3 sequences, 20% detected once. Sequenced material: PBMCs from the stem cell graft donor, taken from the stem cell graft. The receptor comes from a human donor who donated a stem cell graft to a child with acute myeloid leukemia. This chain links TRBV5-6 with TRBJ2-1; perhaps TRBD2 as D (5 bases). Here the CDR3 reads CASSRRSGYNEQFF. CDR3 nucleotides: TGTGCCAGCAGCCGGAGGAGTGGCTACAATGAGCAGTTCTTC.